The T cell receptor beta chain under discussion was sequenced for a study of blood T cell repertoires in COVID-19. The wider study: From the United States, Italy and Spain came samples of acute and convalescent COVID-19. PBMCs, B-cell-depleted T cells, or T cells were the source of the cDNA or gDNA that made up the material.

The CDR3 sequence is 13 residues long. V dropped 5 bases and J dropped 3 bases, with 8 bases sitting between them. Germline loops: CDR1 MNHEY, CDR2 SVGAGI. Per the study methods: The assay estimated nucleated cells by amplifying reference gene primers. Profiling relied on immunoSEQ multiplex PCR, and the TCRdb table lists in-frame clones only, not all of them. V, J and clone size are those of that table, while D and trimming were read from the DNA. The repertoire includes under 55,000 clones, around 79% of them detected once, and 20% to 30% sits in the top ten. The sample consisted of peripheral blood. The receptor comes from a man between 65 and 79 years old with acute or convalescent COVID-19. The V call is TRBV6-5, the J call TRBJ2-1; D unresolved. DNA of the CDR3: TGTGCCAGCAGTCAAACATTCTACAATGAGCAGTTCTTC. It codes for CASSQTFYNEQFF.